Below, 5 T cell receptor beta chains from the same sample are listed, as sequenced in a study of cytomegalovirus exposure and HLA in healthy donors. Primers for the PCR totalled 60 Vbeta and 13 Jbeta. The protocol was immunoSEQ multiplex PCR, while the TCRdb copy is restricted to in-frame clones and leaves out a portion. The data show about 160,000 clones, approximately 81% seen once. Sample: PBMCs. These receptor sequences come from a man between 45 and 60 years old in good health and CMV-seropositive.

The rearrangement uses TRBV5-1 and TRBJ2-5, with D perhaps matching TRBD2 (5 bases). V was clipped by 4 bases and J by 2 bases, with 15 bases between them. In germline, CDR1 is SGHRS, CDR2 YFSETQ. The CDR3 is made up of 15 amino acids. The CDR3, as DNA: TGCGCCAGCAGCCCCGGTATAGGCGGGCAAGAGACCCAGTACTTC. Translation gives CASSPGIGGQETQYF.

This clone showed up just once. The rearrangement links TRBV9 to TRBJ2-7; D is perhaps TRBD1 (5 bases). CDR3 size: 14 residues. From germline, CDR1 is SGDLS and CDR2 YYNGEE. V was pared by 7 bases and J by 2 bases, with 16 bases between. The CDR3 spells CASALQAATYEQYF. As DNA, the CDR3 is TGTGCCAGCGCCCTACAGGCAGCCACCTACGAGCAGTACTTC.

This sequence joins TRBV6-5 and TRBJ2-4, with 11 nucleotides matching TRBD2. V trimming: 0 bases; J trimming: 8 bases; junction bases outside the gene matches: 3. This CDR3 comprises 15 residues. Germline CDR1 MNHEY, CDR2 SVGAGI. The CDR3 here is CASSYSTSGSDIQYF. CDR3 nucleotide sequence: TGTGCCAGCAGTTACTCAACTAGCGGGAGTGACATTCAGTACTTC.

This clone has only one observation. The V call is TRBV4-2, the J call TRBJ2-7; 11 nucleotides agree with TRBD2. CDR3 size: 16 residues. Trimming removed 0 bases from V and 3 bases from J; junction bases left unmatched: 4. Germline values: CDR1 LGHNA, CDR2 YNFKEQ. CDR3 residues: CASSQEKTSGGYEQYF. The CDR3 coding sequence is TGTGCCAGCAGCCAAGAGAAAACTAGCGGGGGCTACGAGCAGTACTTC.

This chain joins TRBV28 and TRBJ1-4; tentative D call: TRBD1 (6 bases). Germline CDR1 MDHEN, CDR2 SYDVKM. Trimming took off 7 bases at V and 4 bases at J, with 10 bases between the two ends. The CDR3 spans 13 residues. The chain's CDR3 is CASKDSHNEKLFF. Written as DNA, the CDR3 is TGTGCCAGCAAGGACAGCCATAATGAAAAACTGTTTTTT.